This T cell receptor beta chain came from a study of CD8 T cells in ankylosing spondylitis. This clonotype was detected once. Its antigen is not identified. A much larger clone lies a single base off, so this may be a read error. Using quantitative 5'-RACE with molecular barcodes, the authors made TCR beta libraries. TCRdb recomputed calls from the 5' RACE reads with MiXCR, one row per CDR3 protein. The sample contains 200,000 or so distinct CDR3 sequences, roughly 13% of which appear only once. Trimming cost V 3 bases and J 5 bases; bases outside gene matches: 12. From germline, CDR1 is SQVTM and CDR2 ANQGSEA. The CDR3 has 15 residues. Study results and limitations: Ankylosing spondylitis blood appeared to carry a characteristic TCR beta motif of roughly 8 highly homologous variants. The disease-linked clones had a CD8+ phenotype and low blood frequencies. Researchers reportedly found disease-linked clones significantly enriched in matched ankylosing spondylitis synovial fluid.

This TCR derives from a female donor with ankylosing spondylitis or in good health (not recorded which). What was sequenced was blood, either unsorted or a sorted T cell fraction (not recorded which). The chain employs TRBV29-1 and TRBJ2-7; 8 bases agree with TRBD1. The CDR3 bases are TGCAGCGTTGAGACAGGGGACTCAGCAGGGCACGAGCAGTACTTC. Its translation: CSVETGDSAGHEQYF.